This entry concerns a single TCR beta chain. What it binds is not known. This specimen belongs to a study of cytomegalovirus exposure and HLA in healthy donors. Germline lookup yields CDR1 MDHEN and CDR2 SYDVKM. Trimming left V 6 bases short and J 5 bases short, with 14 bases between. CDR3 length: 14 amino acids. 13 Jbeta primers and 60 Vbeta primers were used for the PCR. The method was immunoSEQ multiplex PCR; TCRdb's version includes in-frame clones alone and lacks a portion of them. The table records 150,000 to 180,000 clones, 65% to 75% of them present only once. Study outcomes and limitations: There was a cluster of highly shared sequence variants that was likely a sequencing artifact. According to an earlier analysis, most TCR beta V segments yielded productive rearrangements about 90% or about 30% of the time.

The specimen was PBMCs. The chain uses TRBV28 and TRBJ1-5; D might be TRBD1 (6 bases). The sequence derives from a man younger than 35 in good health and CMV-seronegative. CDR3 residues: CASRGDTHYQPQHF. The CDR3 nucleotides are TGTGCCAGCAGGGGGGACACCCATTATCAGCCCCAGCATTTT.